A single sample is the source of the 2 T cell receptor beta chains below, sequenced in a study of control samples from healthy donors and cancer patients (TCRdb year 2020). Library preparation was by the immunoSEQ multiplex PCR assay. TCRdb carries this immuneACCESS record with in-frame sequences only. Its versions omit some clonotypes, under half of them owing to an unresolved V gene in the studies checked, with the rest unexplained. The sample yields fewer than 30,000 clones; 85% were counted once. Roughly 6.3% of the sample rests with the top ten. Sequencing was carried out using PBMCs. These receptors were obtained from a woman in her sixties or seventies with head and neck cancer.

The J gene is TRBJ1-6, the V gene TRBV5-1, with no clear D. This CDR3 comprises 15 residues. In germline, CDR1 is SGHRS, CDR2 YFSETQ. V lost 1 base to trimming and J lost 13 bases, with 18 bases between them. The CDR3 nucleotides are TGCGCCAGCAGCTTGTCGACGGAAAAATTTCTTCCCCTCCACTTT. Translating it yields CASSLSTEKFLPLHF.

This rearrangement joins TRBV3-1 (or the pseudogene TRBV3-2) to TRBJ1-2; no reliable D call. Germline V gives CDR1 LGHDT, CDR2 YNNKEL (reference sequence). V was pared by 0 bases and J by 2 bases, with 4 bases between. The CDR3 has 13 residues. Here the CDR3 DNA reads TGTGCCAGCAGCCAAGACAGAAACTATGGCTACACCTTC. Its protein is CASSQDRNYGYTF.